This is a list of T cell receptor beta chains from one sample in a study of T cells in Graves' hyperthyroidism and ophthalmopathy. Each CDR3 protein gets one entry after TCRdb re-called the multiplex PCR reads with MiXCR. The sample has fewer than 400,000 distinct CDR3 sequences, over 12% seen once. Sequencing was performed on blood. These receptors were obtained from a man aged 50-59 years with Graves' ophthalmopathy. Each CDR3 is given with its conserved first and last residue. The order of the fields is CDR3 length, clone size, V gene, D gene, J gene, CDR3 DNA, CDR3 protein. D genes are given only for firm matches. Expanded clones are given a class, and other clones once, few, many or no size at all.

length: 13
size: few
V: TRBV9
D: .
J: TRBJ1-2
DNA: TGTGCCAGCAGGAATCTCTGGGCGGGTGGCTACACCTTC
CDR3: CASRNLWAGGYTF

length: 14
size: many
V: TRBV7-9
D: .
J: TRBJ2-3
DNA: TGTGCCAGCCACTCAGCAGCGGACACAGATACGCAGTATTTT
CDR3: CASHSAADTDTQYF

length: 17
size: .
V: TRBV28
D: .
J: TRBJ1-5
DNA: TGTGCCAGCAGTTTAATTTTACTGGGGAGTGGCAATCAGCCCCAGCATTTT
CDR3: CASSLILLGSGNQPQHF

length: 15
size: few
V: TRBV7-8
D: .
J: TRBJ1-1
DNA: TGTGCCAGCAGCCCCCCCCCGAGCTGGGGCACCGAAGCTTTCTTT
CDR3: CASSPPPSWGTEAFF

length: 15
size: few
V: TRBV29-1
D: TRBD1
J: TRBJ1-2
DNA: TGCAGCGTTACGGTGGGGACAGGGGTTGACTATGGCTACACCTTC
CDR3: CSVTVGTGVDYGYTF

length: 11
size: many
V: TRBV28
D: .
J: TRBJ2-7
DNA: TGTGCCAGAGGGACTTCCTACGAGCAGTACTTC
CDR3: CARGTSYEQYF

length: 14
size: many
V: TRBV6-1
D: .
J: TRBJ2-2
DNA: TGTGCCAGCAGTGAAATGTCGGCGACCGGGGAGCTGTTTTTT
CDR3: CASSEMSATGELFF

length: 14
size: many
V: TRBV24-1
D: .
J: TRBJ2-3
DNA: TGTGCCACCAGCGGCCATAGGGCGACAGATACGCAGTATTTT
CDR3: CATSGHRATDTQYF

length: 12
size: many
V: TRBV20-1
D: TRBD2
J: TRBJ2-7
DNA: TGCAGTGCCGAGACTAGCCTCTACGAGCAGTACTTC
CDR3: CSAETSLYEQYF

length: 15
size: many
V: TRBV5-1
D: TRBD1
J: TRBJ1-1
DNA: TGCGCCAGCAGCTTGGAAAATGAGGGACAGATTGAAGCTTTCTTT
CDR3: CASSLENEGQIEAFF

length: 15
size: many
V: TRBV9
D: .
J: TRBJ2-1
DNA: TGTGCCAGCAGCGTAGGACCGGGGACGGGGAATGAGCAGTTCTTC
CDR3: CASSVGPGTGNEQFF

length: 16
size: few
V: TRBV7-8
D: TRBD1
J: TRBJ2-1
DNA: TGTGCCAGCAGCCGGAGTCCCGGGACAGGGTCAGGGGAGCAGTTCTTC
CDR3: CASSRSPGTGSGEQFF

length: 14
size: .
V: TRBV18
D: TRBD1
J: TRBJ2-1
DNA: TGTGCCAGCTCTAAGGACAGGGCTGACAATGAGCAGTTCTTC
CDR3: CASSKDRADNEQFF

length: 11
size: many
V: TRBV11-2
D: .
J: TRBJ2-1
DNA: TGTGCCAGCAGCCGTGGAAATGAGCAGTTCTTC
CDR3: CASSRGNEQFF

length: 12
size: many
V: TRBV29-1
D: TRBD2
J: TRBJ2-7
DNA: TGCAGCGTTACCCGGGGGGGCTACGAGCAGTACTTC
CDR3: CSVTRGGYEQYF

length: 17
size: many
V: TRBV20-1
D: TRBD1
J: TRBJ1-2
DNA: TGCAGTGCTAGACTACCTAGGGACAGGGGCCGCGGCTATGGCTACACCTTC
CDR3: CSARLPRDRGRGYGYTF

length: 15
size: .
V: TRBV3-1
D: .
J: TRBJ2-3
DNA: TGTGCCAGCAGCCAAGTTCCTCGGGGGTCAGATACGCAGTATTTT
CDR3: CASSQVPRGSDTQYF

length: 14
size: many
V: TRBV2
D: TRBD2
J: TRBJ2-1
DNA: TGTGCCAGCAGTGTACTAGCGGAGAACAATGAGCAGTTCTTC
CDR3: CASSVLAENNEQFF

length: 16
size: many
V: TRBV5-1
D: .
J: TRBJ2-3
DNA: TGCGCCAGCAGCCAAGGCGGAGGGACAGGCACAGATACGCAGTATTTT
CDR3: CASSQGGGTGTDTQYF

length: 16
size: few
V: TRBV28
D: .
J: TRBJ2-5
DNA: TGTGCCAGCAGTTTAGGGTTTCGGGGGCTCCAAGAGACCCAGTACTTC
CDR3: CASSLGFRGLQETQYF

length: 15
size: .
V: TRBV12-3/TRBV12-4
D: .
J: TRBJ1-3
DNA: TGTGCCAGCAGTTTAAGTTCGGCAGGGGGAAACACCATATATTTT
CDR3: CASSLSSAGGNTIYF

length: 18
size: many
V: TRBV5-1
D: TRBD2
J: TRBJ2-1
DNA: TGCGCCAGCAGCTTGGCGGTAGGAGCGGGAAAACTATACAATGAGCAGTTCTTC
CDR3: CASSLAVGAGKLYNEQFF

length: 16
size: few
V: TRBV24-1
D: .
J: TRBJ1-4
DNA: TGTGCCACCAGTGATCCCAGGGGTTCAACTAATGAAAAACTGTTTTTT
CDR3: CATSDPRGSTNEKLFF

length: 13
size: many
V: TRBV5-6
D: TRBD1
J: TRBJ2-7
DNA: TGTGCCAGCAGCGTGGACAGGGGCCTCGAGCAGTACTTC
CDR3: CASSVDRGLEQYF

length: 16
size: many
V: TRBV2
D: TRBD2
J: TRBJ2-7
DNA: TGTGCCAAAATGGGACTAGCGGAGGGCGAGACCTACGAGCAGTACTTC
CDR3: CAKMGLAEGETYEQYF

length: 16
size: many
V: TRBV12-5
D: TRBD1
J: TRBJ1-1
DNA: TGTGCTAGTGGTAAACTGGACAGGGGGCAAGGGGCTGAAGCTTTCTTT
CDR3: CASGKLDRGQGAEAFF

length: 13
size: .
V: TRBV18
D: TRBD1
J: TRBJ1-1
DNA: TGTGCCAGCTCGCTACAGGGGGCCTCTGAAGCTTTCTTT
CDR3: CASSLQGASEAFF

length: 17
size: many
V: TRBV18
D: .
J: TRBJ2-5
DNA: TGTGCCAGCTCACCACCGAGCAAGGCAGGGAAGGGAGAGACCCAGTACTTC
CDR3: CASSPPSKAGKGETQYF

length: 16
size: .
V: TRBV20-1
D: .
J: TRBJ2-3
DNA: TGCAGTGCTAGAGAAAGGTCCGGGAGAGCTCTCGTTACGCAGTATTTT
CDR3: CSARERSGRALVTQYF

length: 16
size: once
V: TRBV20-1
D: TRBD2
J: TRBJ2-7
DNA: TGCAGTGCTAGGTGGCTAGCGGGAGGCGAGCTTTCCGGGCAGTACTTC
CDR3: CSARWLAGGELSGQYF

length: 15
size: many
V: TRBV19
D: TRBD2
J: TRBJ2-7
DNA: TGTGCCAGTAGTAATACCGGGACTAGCGGCTACGAGCAGTACTTC
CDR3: CASSNTGTSGYEQYF

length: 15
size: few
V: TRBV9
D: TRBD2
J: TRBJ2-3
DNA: TGTGCCAGCAGCGTAGGCGGGAGCAGCACAGATACGCAGTATTTT
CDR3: CASSVGGSSTDTQYF

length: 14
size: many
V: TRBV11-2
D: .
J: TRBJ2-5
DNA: TGTGCCAGCAGCTTAGAGCCTGGCGAAGCGGCCCAGTACTTC
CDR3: CASSLEPGEAAQYF

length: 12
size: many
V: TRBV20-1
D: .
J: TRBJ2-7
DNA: TGCAGTGCGCACAGCAGCTCCTACGAGCAGTACTTC
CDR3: CSAHSSSYEQYF

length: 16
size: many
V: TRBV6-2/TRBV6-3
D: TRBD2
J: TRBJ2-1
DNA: TGTGCCAGCAGACCTTGGGGTAGCGGGAGGGTTGGTGAGCAGTTCTTC
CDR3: CASRPWGSGRVGEQFF

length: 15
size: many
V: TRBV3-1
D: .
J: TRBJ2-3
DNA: TGTGCCAGCAGCCAAGATGGCAGGTTAACAGATACGCAGTATTTT
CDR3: CASSQDGRLTDTQYF

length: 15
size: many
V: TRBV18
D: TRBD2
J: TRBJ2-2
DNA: TGTGCCAGCTCACCCTCGGGAGGGCGAACCGGGGAGCTGTTTTTT
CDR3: CASSPSGGRTGELFF

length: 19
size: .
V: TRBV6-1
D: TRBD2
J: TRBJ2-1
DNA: TGTGCCAGCAGTGCTAAGAGGGGACTAGCGGGAGTGAGGGCCAATGAGCAGTTCTTC
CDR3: CASSAKRGLAGVRANEQFF

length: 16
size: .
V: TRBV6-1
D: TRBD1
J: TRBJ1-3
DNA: TGTGCCAGCCGCCGGGACAGGGATGTTTCAGGAAACACCATATATTTT
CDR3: CASRRDRDVSGNTIYF

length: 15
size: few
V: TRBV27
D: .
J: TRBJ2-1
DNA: TGTGCCAGCAGGCTCAGTCTGAGCTCCTACAATGAGCAGTTCTTC
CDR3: CASRLSLSSYNEQFF

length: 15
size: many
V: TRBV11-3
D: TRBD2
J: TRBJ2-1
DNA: TGTGCCAGCAGCTTAGTAGCGGGAGACCGCAATGAGCAGTTCTTC
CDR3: CASSLVAGDRNEQFF

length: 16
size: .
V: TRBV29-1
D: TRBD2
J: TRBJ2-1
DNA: TGCAGCGCCGAGGGGGCTAGCGGGAGCGGTGTTTATGAGCAGTTCTTC
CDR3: CSAEGASGSGVYEQFF

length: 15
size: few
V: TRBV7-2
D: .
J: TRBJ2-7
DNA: TGTGCCAGCAGCTTATTGGGAGTGGGGGCCTACGAGCAGTACTTC
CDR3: CASSLLGVGAYEQYF

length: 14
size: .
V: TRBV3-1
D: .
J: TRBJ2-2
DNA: TGTGCCAGCATCAACTCGGGGGCGGGCGGGGAGCTGTTTTTT
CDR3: CASINSGAGGELFF

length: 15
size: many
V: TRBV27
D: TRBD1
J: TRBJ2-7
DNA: TGTGCCAGCAGCCAACCGGGACAGGGCCCCTACGAGCAGTACTTC
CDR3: CASSQPGQGPYEQYF

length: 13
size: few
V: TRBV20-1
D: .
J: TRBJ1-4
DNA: TGCAGTGCAAGGGAGCTATCCAGTGAAAAACTGTTTTTT
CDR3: CSARELSSEKLFF

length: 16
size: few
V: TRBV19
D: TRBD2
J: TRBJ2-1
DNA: TGTGCCAGTAGTATTACCCTAGCGGGGGTACACAATGAGCAGTTCTTC
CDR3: CASSITLAGVHNEQFF

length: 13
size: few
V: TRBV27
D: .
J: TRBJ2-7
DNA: TGTGCCAGCAGTTCGTACCTTATTGGCGAGCAGTACTTC
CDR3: CASSSYLIGEQYF

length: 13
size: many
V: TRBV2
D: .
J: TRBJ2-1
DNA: TGTGCCAGCAGTGATACAGCTTACAATGAGCAGTTCTTC
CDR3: CASSDTAYNEQFF

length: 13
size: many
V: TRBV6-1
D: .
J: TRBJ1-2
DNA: TGTGCCAGCAGTTATCGGGTTGACTATGGCTACACCTTC
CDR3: CASSYRVDYGYTF

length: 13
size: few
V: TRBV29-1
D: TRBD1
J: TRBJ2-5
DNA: TGCAGCGCCCGTAGGGGGCTGCAAGAGACCCAGTACTTC
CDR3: CSARRGLQETQYF